These 2 T cell receptor beta chains originate from one sample sequenced in a study of early T cells in non-severe SARS-CoV-2 infection. TCRdb processed the 5' RACE reads anew with MiXCR; each CDR3 protein has one entry. The sample holds tens of thousands of distinct CDR3 sequences; 7% to 10% are singletons and the top ten take less than 25%. Sequencing was done on a sample of whole blood. Receptors were obtained from an adult who was a healthcare worker with PCR-confirmed SARS-CoV-2 infection or an uninfected control (not recorded which).

J is TRBJ1-4 and V is TRBV6-6; D unclear. The CDR3 is 13 residues long. The germline V gene has CDR1 MNHNY and CDR2 SVGAGI (reference sequence). V lost 2 bases to trimming and J lost 7 bases, with 8 bases between them. Here the CDR3 DNA reads TGTGCCAGCAGTTACGTCCCCAGTGAAAAACTGTTTTTT. This translates into CASSYVPSEKLFF.

This clonotype was observed a few times. The V and J genes are TRBV12-3 or TRBV12-4 and TRBJ2-2, with D unclear. This CDR3 is built from 15 residues. V dropped 2 bases and J dropped 1 base, with 8 bases sitting between them. This CDR3 is CASSLNGQNTGELFF. CDR3 bases: TGTGCCAGCAGTTTAAACGGGCAGAACACCGGGGAGCTGTTTTTT.